This TCR beta chain was recovered during a study of cytomegalovirus exposure and HLA in healthy donors (dated 2017 in TCRdb). Describing the broader study: An earlier analysis of about 560 of the donors reported 250 to 350 Gb of sequence data and about 120 million unique TCR beta sequences obtained from roughly 170 million T cells. To predict cytomegalovirus infection status, the study brought together high-throughput TCR immunosequencing, statistical association of individual TCRs with disease status, and machine learning. Besides the first cohort of roughly 660 subjects, a separate validation cohort made up of over a hundred different subjects was used. The study aimed to test whether signatures of past pathogen exposure could be identified by cataloging public T cell receptors. Among about 400 genotyped donors of the cohort, an average of roughly 230,000 unique TCR beta nucleotide sequences was sequenced per donor, of which about 18% were non-productive. Donor age, sex, ethnicity and CMV serostatus were compiled alongside the repertoire data. The T cell repertoires of 670 or so subjects were profiled by immunosequencing and related to cytomegalovirus serostatus. A later genetic analysis used genome-wide SNP genotypes for about three fifths of the roughly 700 donors, treating that subset as a discovery cohort. Both class I and class II loci were covered by HLA typing, at four-digit resolution. The later analysis used no new phenotypic data to find candidate immune exposures, relying instead on TCR beta sequences and their occurrence across donors. In a later analysis, previously published TCR beta repertoires from 670 or so donors were re-analyzed and high-resolution HLA genotyping was added so that TCR occurrence patterns could be studied. Four to six DR-DQ haplotypes were handled as single units for association and clustering, since linkage in the cohort was strong. An early release that covered several hundred HLA-typed donors contained about 300 gigabases of sequencing data and tens of millions of unique TCR sequences. All discovery cohort repertoires had been generated on a single sequencing platform. The number of donors typed differed by locus, with 629-630 for A, B, C, DRB1 and DQB1, more than 500 for DQA1, over 600 for DPA1, and some 440 for DPB1. An earlier analysis of some 600 of the donors applied high-throughput TCR beta sequencing to assess whether each TCR beta V gene segment acted as functional or pseudogenic. Among the roughly 400 genotyped donors, around 79% belonged to the genetic ancestry cluster associated with self-reported Caucasian donors.

The sample holds a few counts of this clone. Its antigen specificity is not known. The record has no base qualities; no much larger clone is one base away. The cysteine opens and the phenylalanine closes a CDR3 of 15 amino acids. Solely the CDR3 DNA is kept, with 45 bases framed from the first base. Trimming takes 7 bases off V and 4 bases off J; junction bases not matched to a gene: 8. CDR1 is given as MNHEY and CDR2 as SVGAGI, both from the germline V gene. Points the paper makes about the study in general: A later analysis associated 16,951 TCR beta sequences with specific HLA alleles at a false discovery rate of 0.05. For the cohort, immune exposure information was limited to CMV serostatus. Most TCR sequences were seen in very few donors, while some public TCRs were found in many individuals. According to a later genetic analysis, donors in an Asian-associated ancestry cluster had fewer N-insertions in productive TCRs than the approximately 650-donor mean. A group of highly shared sequence variants was considered likely to be a technical artifact of the sequencing pipeline. The authors suggested that the approach could potentially be extended to other disease states and immunological phenotypes. V-gene and J-gene trimming of TCR beta chains was associated with a missense DCLRE1C variant in a later genetic analysis, and the association was replicated in an independent cohort. An earlier analysis of approximately 530 of the donors showed that most TCR beta V segments appeared in productive rearrangements either about 90% or about 30% of the time, which broadly matched IMGT annotations. Assigning TCR associations to individual alleles was difficult when HLA alleles, especially DR and DQ, strongly co-occurred. In a later analysis, HLA-associated TCR beta chains showed more clonal expansion and lower generation probabilities than non-associated chains that were equally common. In vitro tests confirmed that a few of the cytomegalovirus-associated TCR beta chains recognize cytomegalovirus antigens. According to a later analysis, parvovirus B19, influenza, CMV and Epstein-Barr virus appeared linked to several top co-occurrence clusters. Cytomegalovirus status was reported to be diagnosed by the classifier with high specificity and sensitivity in both the original and validation cohorts. The 87-base-pair reads could not distinguish some IMGT-functional V segments, including TRBV6-2 and TRBV6-3, so those segments were excluded. The study listed approximately 150 TCR beta chains as associated with cytomegalovirus. According to a later analysis, most CMV-associated TCR beta chains appeared to be HLA-restricted, and the HLA associations seemed to be driven largely by CMV exposure. According to a later analysis, TCR association rates differed among HLA loci, with DRB1 alleles showing the most associated TCRs and HLA-C alleles showing the fewest. Correlated functional status among segregating V segments might reflect linkage disequilibrium, but an unknown experimental factor could not be ruled out. Roughly uniform sequencing depth across donors was assumed in presence/absence analyses, although this assumption may not hold. In this cohort, only TCR beta chains were sequenced, and detectable features were limited by the absence of alpha or paired-chain data. The earlier analysis of fewer than 750 of the donors excluded approximately 17 rarely observed V segments, including chromosome 9 orphons, because counts were too low. Because HLA typing was missing for some donors at each locus, association tests included only the typed subset. A further reported finding was that TCR beta sequences accurately predicted the HLA-A and HLA-B alleles for most subjects in the first cohort.

Preparation of the library involved the immunoSEQ multiplex PCR assay. The multiplex PCR relied on a mix of 60 forward primers for TCR Vbeta segments and 13 reverse primers for TCR Jbeta segments. The CDR3 region of rearranged TCR beta genes was amplified from genomic DNA by a multiplex PCR assay. On the Illumina HiSeq System, the amplified TCR beta libraries were sequenced as 87-base-pair reads. In the source study's methods: A later analysis tallied approximately 87 million unique TCR beta chains across the 640 or so repertoires, and about 12 million of those chains were shared by two or more donors. A nearest-neighbor algorithm error-corrected the raw reads and collapsed the reads into unique sequences, merging closely related sequences to remove PCR and sequencing errors. Alignment of CDR3 sequences to IMGT reference sequences was used to assign V, D and J gene segments. Each retained sequence needed at least a six-nucleotide match to both a V gene segment and a J gene segment. Rearrangements were classified as productive when the CDR3 lacked stop codons and remained in frame with V and J, and all other rearrangements were classified as non-productive. CDR3 was defined according to IMGT convention as the region running from the second conserved V-encoded cysteine to the conserved J-encoded phenylalanine. The earlier analysis of roughly 590 of the donors excluded any sequence lacking an unambiguous match to a single V gene segment. In an earlier analysis of approximately 590 of the donors, V segments were called functional above 56.7% productive rearrangements and were called segregating when the between-donor standard deviation exceeded 5%. A statistical classification framework was developed to diagnose cytomegalovirus status using the catalog of TCR beta chain sequences. V and J gene assignment, in a later analysis, came from comparing TCR nucleotide sequences with IMGT/GENE-DB human TR gene sequences. In a later analysis, CDR3 sequences and most-parsimonious VDJ recombination scenarios were assigned using the TCRdist pipeline. In a later analysis, every TCR beta chain was defined by the combination of its CDR3 amino acid sequence and its V-gene family, and reads without a unique V-gene family were dropped. To address suspected cross-contamination and a sequencing artifact, a later analysis removed a few hundred highly shared, low-generation-probability nucleotide sequences. In a later analysis, a clonal expansion index was calculated for each public chain from normalized within-repertoire ranks of inferred template counts. In a later analysis, generation probabilities were computed using a VDJ recombination model fitted to out-of-frame rearrangements, and the results were checked against IGoR. In a later analysis, hypergeometric tests were used to score TCR-TCR, TCR-HLA and TCR-CMV co-occurrence, with a repertoire-size bias correction applied to TCR pairs. In a later analysis, false discovery rates were estimated by permuting HLA or CMV assignments 20 times. In a later analysis, co-occurring TCRs were grouped with DBSCAN, and TCRdist sequence similarity was added when clustering was performed within HLA-allele-positive subsets. Co-occurrence clustering excluded repertoires with fewer than 30,000 or more than 120,000 public chains, plus five with anomalous nucleotide sharing. TCRdb's version of the immuneACCESS table is confined to in-frame rearrangements and falls short of the full clone set. An unresolved V gene accounts for under half of the shortfall where checked; the remainder is of unknown origin. That table gives V, J and clone size, and the DNA gave D and trimming. The sample contains under 150,000 clones, about three quarters of them found a single time. The top ten clonotypes cover 0.95% to 1.1% of the sample.

The cohort consisted of approximately 690 healthy bone marrow donors. All cohort members were sampled while nominally healthy, although unrecorded immune exposures were likely present. CMV serostatus was positive for about 300 and negative for 352 of the 666 cohort members, and was not recorded for this donor. Each donor provided a peripheral blood sample, and peripheral blood mononuclear cells were used for TCR beta sequencing. Genomic DNA extraction from the blood cell samples was performed with the Qiagen DNeasy Blood Extraction Kit. The sequence came from a human donor in good health. Material for sequencing was PBMCs. Recombination connected TRBV6-5 to TRBJ1-3; TRBD1 aligns with 9 central bases. CDR3 loop: CASTTRQGGGNTIYF. DNA sequence: TGTGCCAGCACCACAAGACAGGGGGGAGGAAACACCATATATTTT.